This TCR beta chain was sequenced in a study of metastatic and nonmetastatic thyroid tumors. Background on the study: Repertoires of blood and of tissue (tumor or nodule) from malignant and benign thyroid patients were compared.

Not a single patient had been given any form of treatment at any point before undergoing thyroid surgery. This clone was observed a handful of times. The V gene lost 5 bases and the J gene lost 0 bases, with 10 bases spanning the gap. Germline V gives CDR1 MNHNS, CDR2 SASEGT. The CDR3 covers 14 residues. TCRdb reanalyzed the PCR reads via MiXCR. The table includes some 21,000 clones, 25% to 30% detected once. The sequencing input was tumor tissue. The sequence came from a male donor with papillary thyroid cancer or a benign thyroid nodule (not recorded which). Some clones in this sample may be carry-over from other donors' samples. The V call is TRBV6-1, the J call TRBJ1-1; D is perhaps TRBD1 (5 bases). This CDR3 reads CASSPQVMNTEAFF. The CDR3 nucleotides are TGTGCCAGCAGTCCACAGGTCATGAACACTGAAGCTTTCTTT.